This T cell receptor (beta chain) emerged from a study of T cell repertoires in cytomegalovirus infection. Study context: HLA-B-restricted CMV epitopes that are well studied were used alongside recently identified HLA-C-restricted ones. Public TCR beta signature analysis indicated the presence of both CMV infection and matching HLA type.

TCRdb redid the calling of the reads with MiXCR, one entry per CDR3 protein. The sample lists approximately 49,000 distinct CDR3 sequences; 15% to 25% were seen once. By sample fraction, this clonotype is medium-sized (0.01 to 0.1%). Its antigen is still unknown. Sequencing used CD8+ T cells from cultured PBMCs, obtained from culture after CMV antigen stimulation. The sequence derives from a human donor in good health (CMV status not recorded). Some clones in this sample may be carry-over from other donors' samples.

Here the CDR3 reads CASSRGGDAYGYTF. In DNA form, the CDR3 reads TGTGCCAGCAGCCGGGGGGGGGATGCCTATGGCTACACCTTC. The chain is built from TRBV7-2 and TRBJ1-2, with D possibly being TRBD1 (5 bases). This CDR3 has 14 residues. Germline V CDR1 and CDR2: SGHTA, FQGNSA. Between the trimmed V and J ends, which lost 5 bases and 4 bases, there was a span of 14 bases.